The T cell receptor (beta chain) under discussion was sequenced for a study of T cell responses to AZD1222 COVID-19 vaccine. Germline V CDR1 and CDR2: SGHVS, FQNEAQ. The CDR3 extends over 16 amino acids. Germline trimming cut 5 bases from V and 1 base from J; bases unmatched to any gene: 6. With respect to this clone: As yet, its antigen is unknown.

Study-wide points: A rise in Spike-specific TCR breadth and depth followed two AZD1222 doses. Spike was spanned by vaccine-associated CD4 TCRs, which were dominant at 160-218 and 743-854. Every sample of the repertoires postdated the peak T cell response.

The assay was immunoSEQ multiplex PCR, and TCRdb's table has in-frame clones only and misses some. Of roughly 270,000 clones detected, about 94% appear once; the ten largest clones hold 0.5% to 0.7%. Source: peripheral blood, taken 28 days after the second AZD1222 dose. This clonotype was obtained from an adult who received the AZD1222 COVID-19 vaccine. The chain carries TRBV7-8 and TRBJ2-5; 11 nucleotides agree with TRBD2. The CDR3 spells CASSGIAGGAQETQYF. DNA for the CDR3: TGTGCCAGCAGCGGAATAGCGGGAGGGGCCCAAGAGACCCAGTACTTC.